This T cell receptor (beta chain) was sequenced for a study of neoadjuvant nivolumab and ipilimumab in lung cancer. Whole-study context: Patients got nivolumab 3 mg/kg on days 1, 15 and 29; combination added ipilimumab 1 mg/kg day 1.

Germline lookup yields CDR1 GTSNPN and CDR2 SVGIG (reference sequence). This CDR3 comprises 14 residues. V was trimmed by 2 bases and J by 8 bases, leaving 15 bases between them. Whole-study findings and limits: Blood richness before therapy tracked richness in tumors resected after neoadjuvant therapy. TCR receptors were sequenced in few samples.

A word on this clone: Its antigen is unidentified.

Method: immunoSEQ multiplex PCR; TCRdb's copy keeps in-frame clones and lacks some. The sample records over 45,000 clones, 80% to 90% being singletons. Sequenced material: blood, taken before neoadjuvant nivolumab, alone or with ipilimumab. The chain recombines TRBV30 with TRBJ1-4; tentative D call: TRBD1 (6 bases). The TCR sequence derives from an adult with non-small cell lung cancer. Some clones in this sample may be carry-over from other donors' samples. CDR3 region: CAWSSTPGAEKLFF. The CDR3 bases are TGTGCCTGGAGTTCAACTCCAGGGGCGGAAAAACTGTTTTTT.